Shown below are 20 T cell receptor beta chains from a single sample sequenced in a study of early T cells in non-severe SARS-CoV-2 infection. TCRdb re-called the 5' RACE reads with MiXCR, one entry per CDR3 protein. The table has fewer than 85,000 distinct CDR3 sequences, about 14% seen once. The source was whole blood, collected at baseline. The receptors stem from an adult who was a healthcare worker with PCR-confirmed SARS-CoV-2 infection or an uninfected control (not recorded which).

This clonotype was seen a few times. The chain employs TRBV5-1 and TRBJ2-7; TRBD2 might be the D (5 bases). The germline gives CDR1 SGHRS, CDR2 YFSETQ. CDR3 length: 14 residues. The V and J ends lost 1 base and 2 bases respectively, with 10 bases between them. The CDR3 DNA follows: TGCGCCAGCAGCTTGTACTCCGGGACCTACGAGCAGTACTTC. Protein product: CASSLYSGTYEQYF.

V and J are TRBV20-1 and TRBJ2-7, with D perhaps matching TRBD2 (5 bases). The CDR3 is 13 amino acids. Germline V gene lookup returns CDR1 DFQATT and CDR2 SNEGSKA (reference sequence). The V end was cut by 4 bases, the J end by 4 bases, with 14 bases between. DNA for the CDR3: TGCAGTGCTACCCCGAGGGATCGGTACGAGCAGTACTTC. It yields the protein CSATPRDRYEQYF.

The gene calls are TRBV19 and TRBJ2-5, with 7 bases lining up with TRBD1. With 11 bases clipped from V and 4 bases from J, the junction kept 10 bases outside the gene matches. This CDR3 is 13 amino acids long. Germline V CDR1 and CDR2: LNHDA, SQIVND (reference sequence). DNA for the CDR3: TGTGCCGTATCGACAGGGTCGGGAGAGACCCAGTACTTC. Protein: CAVSTGSGETQYF.

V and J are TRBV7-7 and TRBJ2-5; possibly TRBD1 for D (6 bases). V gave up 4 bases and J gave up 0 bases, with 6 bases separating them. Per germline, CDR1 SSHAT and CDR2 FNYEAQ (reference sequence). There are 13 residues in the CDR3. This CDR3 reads CASSWTDQETQYF. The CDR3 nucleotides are TGTGCCAGCAGCTGGACAGACCAAGAGACCCAGTACTTC.

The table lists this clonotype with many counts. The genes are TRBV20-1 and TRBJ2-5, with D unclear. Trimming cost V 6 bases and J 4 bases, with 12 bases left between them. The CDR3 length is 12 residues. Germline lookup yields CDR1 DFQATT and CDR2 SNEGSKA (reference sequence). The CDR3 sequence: CSAPQFGETQYF. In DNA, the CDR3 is TGCAGTGCCCCACAATTTGGAGAGACCCAGTACTTC.

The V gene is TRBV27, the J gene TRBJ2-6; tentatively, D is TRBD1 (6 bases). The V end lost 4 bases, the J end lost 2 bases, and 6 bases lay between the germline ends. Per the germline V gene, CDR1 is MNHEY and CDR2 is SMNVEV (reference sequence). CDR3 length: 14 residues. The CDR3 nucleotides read TGTGCCAGCAGTTCAGGGGCTGGGGCCAACGTCCTGACTTTC. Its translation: CASSSGAGANVLTF.

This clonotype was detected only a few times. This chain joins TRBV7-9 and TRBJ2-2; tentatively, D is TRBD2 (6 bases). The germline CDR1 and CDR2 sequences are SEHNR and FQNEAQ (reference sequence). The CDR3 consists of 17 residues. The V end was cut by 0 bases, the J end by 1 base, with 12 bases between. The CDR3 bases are TGTGCCAGCAGCTTAGCCCCGGGACTGGGGAACACCGGGGAGCTGTTTTTT. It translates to CASSLAPGLGNTGELFF.

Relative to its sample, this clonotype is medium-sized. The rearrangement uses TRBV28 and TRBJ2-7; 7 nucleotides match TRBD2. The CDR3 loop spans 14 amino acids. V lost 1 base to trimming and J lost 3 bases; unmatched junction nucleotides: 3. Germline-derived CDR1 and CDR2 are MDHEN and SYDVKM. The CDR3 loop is CASSLSGLVYEQYF. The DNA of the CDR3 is TGTGCCAGCAGTTTATCCGGACTAGTCTACGAGCAGTACTTC. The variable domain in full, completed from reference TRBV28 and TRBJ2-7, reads DVKVTQSSRYLVKRTGEKVFLECVQDMDHENMFWYRQDPGLGLRLIYFSYDVKMKEKGDIPEGYSVSREKKERFSLILESASTNQTSMYLCASSLSGLVYEQYFGPGTRLTVT.

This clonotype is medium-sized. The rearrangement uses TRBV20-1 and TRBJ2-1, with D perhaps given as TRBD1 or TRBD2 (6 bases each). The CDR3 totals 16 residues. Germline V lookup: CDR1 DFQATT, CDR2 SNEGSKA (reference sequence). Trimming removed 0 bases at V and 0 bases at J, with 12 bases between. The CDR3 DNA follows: TGCAGTGCTAGAGATTTAGGGGGGAGCTCCTACAATGAGCAGTTCTTC. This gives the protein CSARDLGGSSYNEQFF.

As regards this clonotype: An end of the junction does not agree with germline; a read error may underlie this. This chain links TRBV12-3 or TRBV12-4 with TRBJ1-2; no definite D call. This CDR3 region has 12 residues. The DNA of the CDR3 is TGTGCCAGCAGTCTAGCGGGCTATGGCTACACCTTC. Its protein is CASSLAGYGYTF.

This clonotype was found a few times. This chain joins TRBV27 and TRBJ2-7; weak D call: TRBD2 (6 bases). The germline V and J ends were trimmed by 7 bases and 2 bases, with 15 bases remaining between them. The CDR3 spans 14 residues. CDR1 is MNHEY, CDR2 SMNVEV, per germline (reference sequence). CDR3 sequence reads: CASTQSGWPYEQYF. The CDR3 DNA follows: TGTGCCAGCACTCAGAGCGGGTGGCCCTACGAGCAGTACTTC.

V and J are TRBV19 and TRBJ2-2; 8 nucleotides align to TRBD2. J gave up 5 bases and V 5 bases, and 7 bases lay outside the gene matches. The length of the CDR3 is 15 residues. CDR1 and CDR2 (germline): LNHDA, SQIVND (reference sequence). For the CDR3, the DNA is TGTGCCAGTAGTTCCCCGGGACTAGTGACCGGGGAGCTGTTTTTT. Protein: CASSSPGLVTGELFF.

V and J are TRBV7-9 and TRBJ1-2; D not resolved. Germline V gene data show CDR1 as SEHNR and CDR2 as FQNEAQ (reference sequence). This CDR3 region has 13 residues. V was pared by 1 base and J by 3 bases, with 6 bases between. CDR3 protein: CASSLEADYGYTF. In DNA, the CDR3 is TGTGCCAGCAGCTTAGAGGCAGACTATGGCTACACCTTC.

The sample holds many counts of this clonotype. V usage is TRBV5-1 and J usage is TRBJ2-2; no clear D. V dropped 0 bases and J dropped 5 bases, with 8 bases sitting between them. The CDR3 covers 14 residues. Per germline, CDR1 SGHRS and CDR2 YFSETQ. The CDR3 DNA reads TGCGCCAGCAGCTTGGTAGTGCAAACCGGGGAGCTGTTTTTT. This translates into CASSLVVQTGELFF.

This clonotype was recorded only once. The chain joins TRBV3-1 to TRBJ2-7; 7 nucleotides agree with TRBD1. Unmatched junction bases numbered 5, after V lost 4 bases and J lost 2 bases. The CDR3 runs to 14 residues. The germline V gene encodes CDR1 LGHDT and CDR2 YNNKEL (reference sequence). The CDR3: CASSLEQGTYEQYF. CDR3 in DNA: TGTGCCAGCAGCCTCGAACAGGGGACCTACGAGCAGTACTTC.

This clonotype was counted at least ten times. The CDR3 sequence is CASSLALFSPLHF. The CDR3 bases are TGTGCCAGCAGCTTAGCGCTTTTTTCACCCCTCCACTTT. This chain connects TRBV7-9 to TRBJ1-6; D not certain. The CDR3 totals 13 residues. The germline V gene encodes CDR1 SEHNR and CDR2 FQNEAQ (reference sequence). V was cut by 0 bases and J by 9 bases, with 6 bases left in between.

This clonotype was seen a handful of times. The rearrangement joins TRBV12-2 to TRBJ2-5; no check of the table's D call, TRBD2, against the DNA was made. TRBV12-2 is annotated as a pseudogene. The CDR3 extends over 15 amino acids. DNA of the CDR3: TGTGCAAGTCGCTTACCCCGCGGACTGTGCGAGACCCAGTACTTC. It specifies CASRLPRGLCETQYF.

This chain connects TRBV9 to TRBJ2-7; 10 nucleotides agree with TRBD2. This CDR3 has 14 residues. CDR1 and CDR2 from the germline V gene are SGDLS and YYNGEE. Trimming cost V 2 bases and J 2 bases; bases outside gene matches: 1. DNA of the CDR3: TGTGCCAGCAGCGTCGGACTAGCGGCCTACGAGCAGTACTTC. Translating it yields CASSVGLAAYEQYF.

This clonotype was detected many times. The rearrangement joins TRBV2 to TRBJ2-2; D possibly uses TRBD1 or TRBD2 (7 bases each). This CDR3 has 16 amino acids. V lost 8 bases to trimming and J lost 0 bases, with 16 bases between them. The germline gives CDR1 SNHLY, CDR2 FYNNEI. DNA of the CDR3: TGTGCCAGCCACCTCCAGGGGGGGACGAACACCGGGGAGCTGTTTTTT. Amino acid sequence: CASHLQGGTNTGELFF.

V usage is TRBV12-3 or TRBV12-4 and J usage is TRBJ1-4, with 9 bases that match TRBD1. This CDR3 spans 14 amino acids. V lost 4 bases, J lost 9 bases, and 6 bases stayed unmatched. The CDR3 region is CASSSGQGSKKLFF. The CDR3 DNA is TGTGCCAGCAGTTCGGGACAGGGAAGCAAAAAACTGTTTTTT.